The 32 T cell receptor beta chains presented below share a single source sample, sequenced in a study of blood T cell repertoires in COVID-19. Sequencing was performed with immunoSEQ multiplex PCR; in TCRdb, only in-frame clones are kept and a portion is missing. The sample yields some 150,000 clones, around 79% seen once. The sample comprised PBMCs or T cells enriched from blood (not recorded which). Receptors were obtained from a woman in her forties or fifties who had recovered from COVID-19.

This clone was picked up many times. The chain joins TRBV7-8 to TRBJ1-5; unclear D gene. Trimming removed 1 base from V and 12 bases from J, with 13 bases in between. Germline-derived CDR1 and CDR2 are SGHVS and FQNEAQ. This CDR3 contains 13 residues. CDR3 in amino acids: CASSLGAVEGQHF. CDR3 DNA: TGTGCCAGCAGCTTAGGGGCGGTCGAGGGCCAGCATTTT.

The rearrangement joins TRBV24-1 to TRBJ2-1; D might be TRBD2 (5 bases). Trimming cost V 1 base and J 11 bases, with 11 bases left between them. Germline CDR1 and CDR2: KGHDR and SFDVKD. This CDR3 is built from 13 residues. CDR3 bases: TGTGCCACCAGTGATTTCAATGAGCGGAAGCAGTTCTTC. Translating gives CATSDFNERKQFF.

The rearrangement links TRBV7-3 to TRBJ2-7, with 9 bases lining up with TRBD2. Per germline, CDR1 SGHTA and CDR2 FQGTGA. This CDR3 has 15 residues. Trimming at V came to 5 bases and at J to 7 bases, leaving 12 bases not matched to a gene. DNA for the CDR3: TGTGCCAGCAGCCGAACTTTAGCGGGGGTGAAGGAGCAGTACTTC. This codes for CASSRTLAGVKEQYF.

V gene TRBV11-3 combines with J gene TRBJ1-3; D is undetermined. Trimming cost V 0 bases and J 1 base, with 10 bases left between them. In germline, CDR1 is SGHNT, CDR2 YENEEA. CDR3 size: 16 residues. The CDR3 loop reads CASSLDLTASGNTIYF. The CDR3 bases are TGTGCCAGCAGCTTAGATCTAACAGCTTCTGGAAACACCATATATTTT.

This chain links TRBV18 with TRBJ2-7; tentative D call: TRBD2 (5 bases). Germline V lookup: CDR1 KGHSH, CDR2 LQKENI. CDR3 length: 13 residues. The V end lost 0 bases, the J end lost 5 bases, and 8 bases lay between the germline ends. DNA of the CDR3: TGTGCCAGCTCACCACCCGGGGTCCACGAGCAGTACTTC. This encodes CASSPPGVHEQYF.

For the CDR3, the DNA is TGTGCCAGCAGCTCGACAGGGGGCGCGACCGGGGAGCTGTTTTTT. Residues: CASSSTGGATGELFF. V gene TRBV7-3 combines with J gene TRBJ2-2; 10 nucleotides align to TRBD1. There are 15 residues in the CDR3. V dropped 4 bases and J dropped 5; count of bases not matched to a gene: 4. CDR1 and CDR2 from the germline V gene are SGHTA and FQGTGA.

V usage is TRBV12-3 or TRBV12-4 and J usage is TRBJ2-7; 7 bases match TRBD1. Trimming removed 5 bases from V and 7 bases from J; junction bases left unmatched: 8. The CDR3 is made up of 13 amino acids. For the CDR3, the DNA is TGTGCCAGCAGTAGGACAGGTCCGTGGGAGCAGTACTTC. Its protein is CASSRTGPWEQYF.

This clone was seen more than once but under ten times. V usage is TRBV3-1 (or the pseudogene TRBV3-2) and J usage is TRBJ1-1; D not resolved. Germline CDR1 is LGHDT and CDR2 is YNNKEL (reference sequence). The ends were cut back, 1 base at V and 0 bases at J, with 15 bases in the middle. The CDR3 length is 17 residues. CDR3 in DNA: TGTGCCAGCAGCCAAGCAGTAAGCGGGCTTATGAACACTGAAGCTTTCTTT. It translates to CASSQAVSGLMNTEAFF.

CDR3 sequence: CASSLGLAGPKGETQYF. CDR3 sequence (DNA): TGTGCCAGCAGCCTCGGACTAGCGGGTCCGAAAGGGGAGACCCAGTACTTC. This chain uses TRBV5-8 with TRBJ2-5; 11 nucleotides agree with TRBD2. From germline, CDR1 is SGHTS and CDR2 YDEGEE. The V segment lost 4 bases and the J segment 5 bases; nucleotides outside the gene matches: 13. The CDR3 extends over 17 amino acids.

This clone has just a few counts. The chain carries TRBV12-3 or TRBV12-4 and TRBJ1-5; D might be TRBD1 (5 bases). Trimming removed 5 bases from V and 7 bases from J, with 12 bases in between. The CDR3 runs to 13 residues. The CDR3 sequence is CASSATTEQPQHF. Here the CDR3 DNA reads TGTGCCAGCAGTGCCACGACAGAACAGCCCCAGCATTTT.

This sequence joins TRBV28 and TRBJ2-5; 13 bases agree with TRBD2. The CDR3 extends over 15 amino acids. After removal of 6 bases from V and 5 bases from J, the junction contained 6 bases not matched to a gene. The germline V gene has CDR1 MDHEN and CDR2 SYDVKM. DNA for the CDR3: TGTGCCAGCAGCGGACTAGCGGGAGATTTGGAGACCCAGTACTTC. This translates into CASSGLAGDLETQYF. Full variable domain (missing parts from reference TRBV28 and TRBJ2-5): DVKVTQSSRYLVKRTGEKVFLECVQDMDHENMFWYRQDPGLGLRLIYFSYDVKMKEKGDIPEGYSVSREKKERFSLILESASTNQTSMYLCASSGLAGDLETQYFGPGTRLLVL.

V and J are TRBV10-3 and TRBJ1-6, with 10 bases that match TRBD1. After removal of 6 bases from V and 9 bases from J, the junction contained 11 bases not matched to a gene. CDR1 and CDR2 (germline): ENHRY, SYGVKD. The CDR3 sequence is 16 residues long. Here the CDR3 DNA reads TGTGCCATCAGGGACAGGGGGGACAGGGTGATTTCACCCCTCCACTTT. Its protein product is CAIRDRGDRVISPLHF.

The J gene is TRBJ2-3, the V gene TRBV7-3, with 10 bases lining up with TRBD2. The CDR3 has 15 residues. Per the germline V gene, CDR1 is SGHTA and CDR2 is FQGTGA. V gave up 5 bases and J gave up 5 bases; unmatched junction bases: 7. The CDR3 loop reads CASSQRGGHRDTQYF. DNA for the CDR3: TGTGCCAGCAGCCAGCGGGGGGGCCACAGAGATACGCAGTATTTT.

V gene TRBV20-1 combines with J gene TRBJ1-1, with 9 bases identical to TRBD1. CDR3 size: 15 residues. Germline CDR1 and CDR2: DFQATT and SNEGSKA (reference sequence). V lost 3 bases, J lost 5 bases, and 10 bases stayed unmatched. The DNA of the CDR3 is TGCAGTGCTAGTGACATCGGGACAGGGATTACTGAAGCTTTCTTT. Its protein is CSASDIGTGITEAFF.

This chain uses TRBV21-1 with TRBJ1-1; the D call TRBD1 from the table was never checked on the DNA. TRBV21-1 is deemed a pseudogene. There are 14 residues in the CDR3. The CDR3 is CASSFPGRNTEAFF. The CDR3, as DNA: TGTGCCAGCAGTTTCCCAGGCCGTAACACTGAAGCTTTCTTT.

The chain couples TRBV3-1 (or the pseudogene TRBV3-2) to TRBJ2-1; 8 bases align to TRBD2. The junction had 3 bases not matched to a gene; V was cut back by 4 bases and J by 1 base. There are 15 residues in the CDR3. Germline V gene data show CDR1 as LGHDT and CDR2 as YNNKEL (reference sequence). The CDR3 loop reads CASSPGLGSYNEQFF. The CDR3 bases are TGTGCCAGCAGCCCGGGACTAGGGTCCTACAATGAGCAGTTCTTC.

DNA for the CDR3: TGTGCCAGCAGCGCCCGGCGGGGACAGGGAGCCATCTTC. Translated, it gives CASSARRGQGAIF. The chain uses TRBV21-1 and TRBJ2-1; TRBD1, the D gene given by the table, was not confirmed from the DNA. TRBV21-1 is assigned pseudogene status. This CDR3 spans 13 amino acids.

The J gene is TRBJ2-2, the V gene TRBV2; 10 nucleotides match TRBD1. The V and J ends lost 6 bases and 9 bases, in that order; junction bases with no gene match: 4. The CDR3 consists of 13 residues. Germline V CDR1 and CDR2: SNHLY, FYNNEI. The CDR3 DNA reads as TGTGCCAGCAGGGACAGGGGGGGCCGGGAGCTGTTTTTT. Encoded protein: CASRDRGGRELFF. Full variable domain (remainder filled in from reference TRBV2 and TRBJ2-2): EPEVTQTPSHQVTQMGQEVILRCVPISNHLYFYWYRQILGQKVEFLVSFYNNEISEKSEIFDDQFSVERPDGSNFTLKIRSTKLEDSAMYFCASRDRGGRELFFGEGSRLTVL.

This chain connects TRBV11-2 to TRBJ1-2; D is unresolved. The CDR3 totals 15 residues. Trimming cost V 4 bases and J 5 bases, with 17 bases left between them. Germline-derived CDR1 and CDR2 are SGHAT and FQNNGV. The CDR3 reads CASSYLWAPRYGYTF. The CDR3 nucleotides are TGTGCCAGCAGCTATCTATGGGCTCCTCGGTATGGCTACACCTTC. The variable domain in full, with the rest retrieved from reference TRBV11-2 and TRBJ1-2, is EAGVAQSPRYKIIEKRQSVAFWCNPISGHATLYWYQQILGQGPKLLIQFQNNGVVDDSQLPKDRFSAERLKGVDSTLKIQPAKLEDSAVYLCASSYLWAPRYGYTFGSGTRLTVV.

The chain couples TRBV3-1 (or the pseudogene TRBV3-2) to TRBJ1-2; no definite D call. The germline V gene encodes CDR1 LGHDT and CDR2 YNNKEL (reference sequence). CDR3 length: 13 residues. V was clipped by 3 bases and J by 8 bases, with 13 bases between them. The CDR3, as DNA: TGTGCCAGCAGCCATCAGGAAAGGAGGGGCTACACCTTC. Its protein is CASSHQERRGYTF.

The chain links TRBV4-2 to TRBJ1-1; 8 bases are shared with TRBD1. CDR1 is LGHNA and CDR2 is YNFKEQ in the germline V gene. J gave up 10 bases and V 3 bases, and 7 bases lay outside the gene matches. This CDR3 has 13 residues. CDR3 in amino acids: CASSQKTGARAFF. CDR3 coding DNA: TGTGCCAGCAGCCAGAAGACAGGGGCTAGAGCTTTCTTT.

The chain is built from TRBV12-3 or TRBV12-4 and TRBJ1-1; D not resolved. Trimming left V 3 bases short and J 7 bases short, with 6 bases between. The CDR3 runs 11 residues. The chain's CDR3 is CASSFPGEAFF. CDR3 DNA sequence: TGTGCCAGCAGTTTTCCGGGTGAAGCTTTCTTT.

The rearrangement links TRBV19 to TRBJ2-3; 10 nucleotides align to TRBD2. The trim removed 0 bases at V and 5 bases at J, leaving 5 bases unmatched. The CDR3 covers 16 residues. Germline values: CDR1 LNHDA, CDR2 SQIVND (reference sequence). CDR3 coding DNA: TGTGCCAGTAGTATAGAAAAGCGGGGGGGCCGAGATACGCAGTATTTT. It specifies CASSIEKRGGRDTQYF.

The chain is built from TRBV28 and TRBJ1-5; 10 nucleotides agree with TRBD1. The CDR3 has 15 residues. V lost 5 bases to trimming and J lost 2 bases; unmatched junction nucleotides: 3. Germline assignment: CDR1 MDHEN and CDR2 SYDVKM. The CDR3 sequence: CASSLGQGGNQPQHF. Written as DNA, the CDR3 is TGTGCCAGCAGTCTAGGACAGGGGGGCAATCAGCCCCAGCATTTT.

This clone was counted only a few times. The chain combines TRBV6-6 with TRBJ1-1, with D perhaps TRBD1 (6 bases). Germline V lookup: CDR1 MNHNY, CDR2 SVGAGI (reference sequence). V lost 4 bases, J lost 3 bases, and 18 bases lay in between. The CDR3 loop spans 16 amino acids. CDR3 bases: TGTGCCAGCAGTTCCAGGGACAAGGGGCCGGACACTGAAGCTTTCTTT. It encodes CASSSRDKGPDTEAFF.

This sequence joins TRBV14 and TRBJ2-7, with D hard to call. This CDR3 has 14 residues. Germline V gene sequence: CDR1 SGHDN, CDR2 FVKESK. Trimming left V 0 bases short and J 6 bases short, with 12 bases between. The CDR3 loop reads CASSQEILASEQYF. CDR3 nucleotides: TGTGCCAGCAGCCAAGAGATCTTAGCATCCGAGCAGTACTTC.

The V gene is TRBV29-1, the J gene TRBJ2-7; 8 nucleotides line up with TRBD2. The CDR3 loop spans 14 amino acids. The V gene's germline CDR1 is SQVTM and CDR2 ANQGSEA. Trimming took 6 bases from V and 2 from J; bases not matched to a gene: 9. CDR3 bases: TGCAGCGTCTCAGCGGGAGCGCTAACCTACGAGCAGTACTTC. It encodes CSVSAGALTYEQYF.

The chain uses TRBV15 and TRBJ2-5; tentatively, D is TRBD1 (6 bases). V lost 6 bases, J lost 4 bases, and 12 bases lay in between. This CDR3 comprises 13 residues. Germline V gene data show CDR1 as LNHNV and CDR2 as YYDKDF (reference sequence). The CDR3 reads CATRQGSLETQYF. CDR3 nucleotides: TGTGCCACCAGACAGGGTTCTCTAGAGACCCAGTACTTC. The full variable domain, rest sourced from reference TRBV15 and TRBJ2-5, is DAMVIQNPRYQVTQFGKPVTLSCSQTLNHNVMYWYQQKSSQAPKLLFHYYDKDFNNEADTPDNFQSRRPNTSFCFLDIRSPGLGDTAMYLCATRQGSLETQYFGPGTRLLVL.

J is TRBJ1-1 and V is TRBV21-1; TRBD1, the table's D call, was not compared with the DNA. TRBV21-1 is deemed a pseudogene. This CDR3 spans 13 amino acids. CDR3 region: CASSKSQGTEAFF. The CDR3 DNA follows: TGTGCCAGCAGCAAATCTCAGGGAACTGAAGCTTTCTTT.

The chain links TRBV6-2 or TRBV6-3 to TRBJ1-5; D is unclear. This CDR3 has 15 residues. V gave up 0 bases and J gave up 1 base, with 7 bases separating them. CDR1 is MNHEY and CDR2 is SVGEGT in the germline V gene. CDR3 sequence (DNA): TGTGCCAGCAGTTACTCGGCGGGGAGCAATCAGCCCCAGCATTTT. Translated, it gives CASSYSAGSNQPQHF.

In DNA form, the CDR3 reads TGTGCCAGCAGTTACTCGGTCCTAGCGGGGTACAATGAGCAGTTCTTC. It encodes CASSYSVLAGYNEQFF. J is TRBJ2-1 and V is TRBV6-5; 9 bases are a match to TRBD2. The J segment lost 4 bases and the V segment lost 0 bases, leaving 4 bases of the junction unmatched. This CDR3 has 16 amino acids. CDR1 is MNHEY and CDR2 is SVGAGI in the germline V gene.

The chain has TRBV2 and TRBJ1-5; D is possibly TRBD1 (5 bases). V lost 7 bases and J 3 bases, leaving 13 bases between the germline ends. Germline assignment: CDR1 SNHLY and CDR2 FYNNEI. The length of the CDR3 is 14 residues. Here the CDR3 DNA reads TGTGCCAGCACCCTGACAGTGTCCAATCAGCCCCAGCATTTT. Amino acid sequence: CASTLTVSNQPQHF.